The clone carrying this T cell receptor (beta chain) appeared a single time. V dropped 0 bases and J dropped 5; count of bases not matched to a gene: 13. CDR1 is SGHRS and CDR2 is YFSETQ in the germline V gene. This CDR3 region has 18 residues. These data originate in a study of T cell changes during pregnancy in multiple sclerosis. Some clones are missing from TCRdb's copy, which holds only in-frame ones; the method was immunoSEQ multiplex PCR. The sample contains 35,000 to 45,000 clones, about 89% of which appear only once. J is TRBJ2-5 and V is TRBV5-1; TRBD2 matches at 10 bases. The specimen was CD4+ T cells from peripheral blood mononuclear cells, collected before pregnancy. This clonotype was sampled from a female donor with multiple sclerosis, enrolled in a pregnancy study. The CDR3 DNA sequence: TGCGCCAGCAGCTTGGCGCTAGCGGGGGTATCCCAGGTGGAGACCCAGTACTTC. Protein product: CASSLALAGVSQVETQYF. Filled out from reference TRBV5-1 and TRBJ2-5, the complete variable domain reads KAGVTQTPRYLIKTRGQQVTLSCSPISGHRSVSWYQQTPGQGLQFLFEYFSETQRNKGNFPGRFSGRQFSNSRSEMNVSTLELGDSALYLCASSLALAGVSQVETQYFGPGTRLLVL.